The 20 T cell receptor beta chains below were found in one sample sequenced in a study of T cells in Graves' hyperthyroidism and ophthalmopathy (dated by TCRdb to the late 2010s). Receptor libraries were prepared by multiplex PCR. TCRdb records Illumina HiSeq 2000 as the sequencer. Amplification of TCR beta CDR3 regions was carried out from RNA transcripts. The first round of RT-PCR for the TCR CDR3 was performed with the HTBI primer set and the Qiagen OneStep RT-PCR kit. In TCRdb, the public reads were trimmed at Q25 with fastp and aligned with MiXCR, with productive beta chains retained. Under each unique CDR3 protein, matching rows form one entry showing the most common genes and DNA. Counted in this sample were 340,000 or so distinct CDR3 sequences; roughly 15% of them appeared once. The ten most abundant clones make up approximately 31% of the sample. Sequencing used blood. Every receptor here comes from a man aged 25-45 years with Graves' hyperthyroidism.

This clonotype was recorded at least ten times. This chain uses TRBV11-3 with TRBJ2-2, with TRBD2 matching over 13 bases. In germline, CDR1 is SGHNT, CDR2 YENEEA. V shed 5 bases, J shed 6 bases, and the junction held 6 bases outside the gene matches. This CDR3 is 16 amino acids long. The CDR3 coding sequence is TGTGCCAGCAGCCTGACTAGCGGGGGGCCTCCCGGGGAGCTGTTTTTT. It encodes CASSLTSGGPPGELFF.

In this sample, this clonotype turned up many times. The genes are TRBV11-3 and TRBJ2-7; D ambiguous. Trimming pared 1 base from V and 5 bases from J, leaving 6 bases between. CDR3 length: 12 amino acids. CDR1 and CDR2 from the germline V gene are SGHNT and YENEEA. The DNA of the CDR3 is TGTGCCAGCAGCTTAGCGTCGGACGAGCAGTACTTC. Its protein product is CASSLASDEQYF.

The sample holds a few counts of this clonotype. This chain connects TRBV5-1 to TRBJ2-2; tentatively, D is TRBD2 (6 bases). The V and J ends lost 4 bases and 1 base respectively, with 17 bases between them. The length of the CDR3 is 17 residues. CDR1 SGHRS and CDR2 YFSETQ come from the germline V gene. This CDR3 is CASSPNPSVMNTGELFF. The CDR3 DNA reads as TGCGCCAGCAGCCCCAACCCTAGCGTCATGAACACCGGGGAGCTGTTTTTT.

The rearrangement joins TRBV28 to TRBJ2-7; TRBD2 matches at 9 bases. V shed 5 bases, J shed 2 bases, and the junction held 1 base outside the gene matches. The CDR3 runs 13 residues. CDR1 and CDR2 (germline): MDHEN, SYDVKM. The CDR3 protein is CASSRTSAYEQYF. Written as DNA, the CDR3 is TGTGCCAGCAGTCGGACTAGCGCCTACGAGCAGTACTTC.

There are many counts of this clonotype. The chain is built from TRBV6-1 and TRBJ2-6; no firm D call. V lost 6 bases to trimming and J lost 2 bases, with 11 bases between them. The CDR3 consists of 15 residues. Per the germline V gene, CDR1 is MNHNS and CDR2 is SASEGT. CDR3 sequence reads: CASSSRVAGANVLTF. CDR3 DNA sequence: TGTGCCAGCAGCAGCCGGGTGGCTGGGGCCAACGTCCTGACTTTC.

This clonotype was picked up many times. The rearrangement joins TRBV20-1 to TRBJ2-3, with 8 bases identical to TRBD2. With 5 bases clipped from V and 4 bases from J, the junction kept 8 bases outside the gene matches. The CDR3 covers 14 residues. Germline values: CDR1 DFQATT, CDR2 SNEGSKA (reference sequence). CDR3 loop: CSALSGTVSDTQYF. The DNA of the CDR3 is TGCAGTGCTCTTAGCGGGACGGTATCAGATACGCAGTATTTT.

The rearrangement joins TRBV3-1 to TRBJ2-7, with D maybe TRBD2 (5 bases). The CDR3 extends over 14 amino acids. Trimming pared 6 bases from V and 7 bases from J, leaving 19 bases between. Germline-derived CDR1 and CDR2 are LGHDT and YNNKEL (reference sequence). CDR3 loop: CASRQQEVSEEQYF. CDR3 in DNA: TGTGCCAGCAGGCAGCAGGAGGTCTCCGAGGAGCAGTACTTC.

This clonotype was counted a few times. The chain has TRBV27 and TRBJ2-3; D assignment may be TRBD1 or TRBD2 (5 bases each). Germline loops: CDR1 MNHEY, CDR2 SMNVEV (reference sequence). Trimming took off 5 bases at V and 3 bases at J, with 15 bases between the two ends. The CDR3 is 15 amino acids. The CDR3 region is CASSNTGAVTDTQYF. CDR3 in DNA: TGTGCCAGCAGTAACACCGGGGCAGTAACAGATACGCAGTATTTT.

The rearrangement uses TRBV28 and TRBJ1-1; 12 bases are a match to TRBD1. Trimming at V came to 6 bases and at J to 5 bases, leaving 13 bases not matched to a gene. This CDR3 has 17 amino acids. Germline CDR1 is MDHEN and CDR2 is SYDVKM. CDR3 loop: CASRTGTGGFSETEAFF. Written as DNA, the CDR3 is TGTGCCAGCAGAACCGGGACAGGGGGCTTTAGTGAAACTGAAGCTTTCTTT.

V and J are TRBV6-1 and TRBJ1-1; 9 bases are a match to TRBD1. V dropped 6 bases and J dropped 3; count of bases not matched to a gene: 2. The CDR3 totals 13 residues. CDR1 and CDR2 from the germline V gene are MNHNS and SASEGT. The DNA for the CDR3 is TGTGCCAGCAGGAGACAGGGGGACACTGAAGCTTTCTTT. This encodes CASRRQGDTEAFF.

This clonotype appeared many times. Here the CDR3 DNA reads TGTGCCAGCAGCTTAGCTGCCCTTCGACAGGGCCATGAGCAGTTCTTC. It codes for CASSLAALRQGHEQFF. The chain is built from TRBV11-1 and TRBJ2-1; 7 nucleotides agree with TRBD1. The CDR3 extends over 16 amino acids. Germline assignment: CDR1 SGHAT and CDR2 FQDESV (reference sequence). Losses at the gene ends were 0 bases for V and 8 bases for J; bases not matched to a gene: 10. The full variable domain, completed using reference TRBV11-1 and TRBJ2-1, is EAEVAQSPRYKITEKSQAVAFWCDPISGHATLYWYRQILGQGPELLVQFQDESVVDDSQLPKDRFSAERLKGVDSTLKIQPAELGDSAMYLCASSLAALRQGHEQFFGPGTRLTVL.

This clonotype occurred many times. The chain uses TRBV28 and TRBJ1-2; D uncertain. V was pared by 8 bases and J by 8 bases, with 24 bases between. The germline V gene has CDR1 MDHEN and CDR2 SYDVKM. The CDR3 is 15 residues long. CDR3 bases: TGTGCCAGCCGAAACCTCGGTCCACAAAGAAAAGGCTACACCTTC. Its translation is CASRNLGPQRKGYTF.

Many counts were recorded for this clonotype. V is TRBV12-3 or TRBV12-4 and J is TRBJ2-4; D is unresolved. V lost 4 bases, J lost 9 bases, and 13 bases lay in between. CDR3 length: 13 amino acids. DNA of the CDR3: TGTGCCAGCAGTTCGCTGGGTTCTGGCATTCAGTACTTC. Encoded protein: CASSSLGSGIQYF.

This clonotype has only a few counts. V is TRBV29-1 and J is TRBJ2-7; the D is unclear. The CDR3 totals 10 residues. Looked up from germline, CDR1 is SQVTM and CDR2 is ANQGSEA. Trimming removed 4 bases at V and 5 bases at J, with 6 bases between. The CDR3 coding sequence is TGCAGCGTTGTAAACGACGAGCAGTACTTC. It encodes CSVVNDEQYF.

The chain has TRBV28 and TRBJ2-2; TRBD1 matches at 8 bases. From germline, CDR1 is MDHEN and CDR2 SYDVKM. The J segment lost 0 bases and the V segment lost 8 bases, leaving 5 bases of the junction unmatched. The CDR3 is 15 residues long. CDR3: CASQTGGTNTGELFF. In DNA form, the CDR3 reads TGTGCCAGCCAAACAGGGGGGACGAACACCGGGGAGCTGTTTTTT. The entire variable domain, with the rest obtained from reference TRBV28 and TRBJ2-2, is as follows: DVKVTQSSRYLVKRTGEKVFLECVQDMDHENMFWYRQDPGLGLRLIYFSYDVKMKEKGDIPEGYSVSREKKERFSLILESASTNQTSMYLCASQTGGTNTGELFFGEGSRLTVL.

This clonotype has only a few counts. V is TRBV15 and J is TRBJ2-1, with 15 bases matching TRBD2. Germline lookup yields CDR1 LNHNV and CDR2 YYDKDF (reference sequence). The CDR3 sequence is 16 residues long. The trim removed 3 bases at V and 8 bases at J, leaving 5 bases unmatched. In DNA form, the CDR3 reads TGTGCCACCAGCAGGGGGGGACTAGCGGGAGGCCATGAGCAGTTCTTC. This codes for CATSRGGLAGGHEQFF. Full variable domain (remainder filled in from reference TRBV15 and TRBJ2-1): DAMVIQNPRYQVTQFGKPVTLSCSQTLNHNVMYWYQQKSSQAPKLLFHYYDKDFNNEADTPDNFQSRRPNTSFCFLDIRSPGLGDTAMYLCATSRGGLAGGHEQFFGPGTRLTVL.

A few counts support this clonotype. This rearrangement joins TRBV7-9 to TRBJ1-2; possibly TRBD1 for D (5 bases). The CDR3 extends over 17 amino acids. The V and J ends lost 5 bases and 8 bases respectively, with 27 bases between them. Per germline, CDR1 SEHNR and CDR2 FQNEAQ (reference sequence). The CDR3, as DNA: TGTGCCAGCAGCCCAGGCGCCAGGGCAGGCTTACGGTACGGCTACACCTTC. It is translated as CASSPGARAGLRYGYTF.

The chain is built from TRBV20-1 and TRBJ2-1, with D uncertain. Per the germline V gene, CDR1 is DFQATT and CDR2 is SNEGSKA (reference sequence). This CDR3 has 11 residues. V was trimmed by 1 base and J by 9 bases, leaving 7 bases between them. CDR3 bases: TGCAGTGCTAGAGGGGTGACTGAGCAGTTCTTC. This gives the protein CSARGVTEQFF.

This rearrangement joins TRBV7-9 to TRBJ2-2; D ambiguous. V shed 5 bases and J shed 0 bases, with 10 bases lying between them. CDR3 length: 15 amino acids. Germline values: CDR1 SEHNR, CDR2 FQNEAQ (reference sequence). The CDR3 loop is CASSRTLANTGELFF. As DNA, the CDR3 is TGTGCCAGCAGCCGGACCCTCGCGAACACCGGGGAGCTGTTTTTT.

This clonotype turned up a few times. The genes are TRBV6-2 or TRBV6-3 and TRBJ2-1, with D unresolved. V lost 10 bases to trimming and J lost 4 bases, with 11 bases between them. The CDR3 is 12 amino acids. Germline assignment: CDR1 MNHEY and CDR2 SVGEGT. The CDR3 is CATKEGYNEQFF. The CDR3 region has the DNA TGTGCCACCAAGGAAGGATACAATGAGCAGTTCTTC.